The present TCR beta chain was sequenced within a study of shared clonotypes between healthy human individuals. In the original workflow: ImmunoSEQ output lacked quality scores and full-length reads, limiting matched filtering. Using immunoSEQ multiplex PCR, the repertoire was profiled, and TCRdb retains in-frame clones only, with some absent. That table supplies the V and J calls and clone size; D and trimming were determined from the DNA. The sample contains 470,000 or so clones, approximately 78% of which appear only once. The CDR3 runs 16 residues. The V and J ends lost 0 bases and 7 bases, in that order; junction bases with no gene match: 2. Germline CDR1 MGHDK, CDR2 SYGVNS. Each sample came from a Caucasian adult donor living in Nashville, Tennessee.

This chain joins TRBV25-1 and TRBJ2-1; 14 bases are shared with TRBD2. The sequence derives from a woman aged 40 to 50 in good health. Some clones in this sample may be carry-over from other donors' samples. Specimen: PBMCs. The CDR3 DNA reads TGTGCCAGCAGTGAATACGGACTAGCGGGAGGAAATGAGCAGTTCTTC. It codes for CASSEYGLAGGNEQFF.